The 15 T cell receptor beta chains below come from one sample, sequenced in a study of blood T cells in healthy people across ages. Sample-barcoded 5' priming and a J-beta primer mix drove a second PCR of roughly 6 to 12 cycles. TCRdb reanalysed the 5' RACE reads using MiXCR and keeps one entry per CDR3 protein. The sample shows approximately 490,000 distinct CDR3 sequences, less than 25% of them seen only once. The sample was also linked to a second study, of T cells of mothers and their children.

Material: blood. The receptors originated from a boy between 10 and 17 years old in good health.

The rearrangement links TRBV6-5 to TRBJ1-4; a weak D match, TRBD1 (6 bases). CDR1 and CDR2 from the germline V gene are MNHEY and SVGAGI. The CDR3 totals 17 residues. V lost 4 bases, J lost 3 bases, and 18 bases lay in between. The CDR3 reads CASSLIYAGAANEKLFF. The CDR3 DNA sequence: TGTGCCAGCAGTTTAATTTACGCGGGGGCGGCTAATGAAAAACTGTTTTTT.

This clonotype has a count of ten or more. Here the CDR3 DNA reads TGCGCCAGCAGCTATCGGCTGGCCACAGATACGCAGTATTTT. It translates to CASSYRLATDTQYF. The chain employs TRBV5-1 and TRBJ2-3; D unresolved. The germline V gene encodes CDR1 SGHRS and CDR2 YFSETQ. The CDR3 has 14 residues. Between the trimmed V and J ends, which lost 3 bases and 2 bases, there was a span of 10 bases.

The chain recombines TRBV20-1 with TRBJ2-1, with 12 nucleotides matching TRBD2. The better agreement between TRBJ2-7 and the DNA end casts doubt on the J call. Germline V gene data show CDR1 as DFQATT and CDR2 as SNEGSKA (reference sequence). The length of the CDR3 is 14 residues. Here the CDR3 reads CSAMTSGSVHEQYF. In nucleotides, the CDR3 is TGCAGTGCTATGACTAGCGGGAGTGTTCACGAGCAGTACTTC.

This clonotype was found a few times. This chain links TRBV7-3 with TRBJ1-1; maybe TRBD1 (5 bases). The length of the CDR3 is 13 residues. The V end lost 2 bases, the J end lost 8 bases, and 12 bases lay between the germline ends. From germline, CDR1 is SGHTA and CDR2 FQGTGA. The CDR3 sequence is CASSLEPGSEAFF. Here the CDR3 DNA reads TGTGCCAGCAGCTTAGAGCCAGGGTCAGAAGCTTTCTTT.

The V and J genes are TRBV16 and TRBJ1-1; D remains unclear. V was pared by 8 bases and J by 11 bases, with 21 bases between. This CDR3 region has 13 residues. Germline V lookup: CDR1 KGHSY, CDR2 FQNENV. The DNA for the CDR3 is TGTGCCAGCGGATTCACCTACTCCCCGGCGGCTTTCTTT. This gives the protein CASGFTYSPAAFF.

This CDR3 is CATSRDGGYEQFF. CDR3 DNA: TGTGCCACCAGCAGAGATGGGGGATATGAGCAGTTCTTC. V and J are TRBV15 and TRBJ2-1, with D perhaps matching TRBD1 or TRBD2 (5 bases each). Per the germline V gene, CDR1 is LNHNV and CDR2 is YYDKDF (reference sequence). The CDR3 spans 13 residues. V dropped 0 bases and J dropped 8 bases, with 8 bases sitting between them.

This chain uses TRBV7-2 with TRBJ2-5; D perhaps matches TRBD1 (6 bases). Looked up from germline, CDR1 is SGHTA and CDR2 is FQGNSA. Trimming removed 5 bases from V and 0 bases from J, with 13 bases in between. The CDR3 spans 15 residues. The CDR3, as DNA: TGTGCCAGCAGCGGGGGCAAAAACAACCAAGAGACCCAGTACTTC. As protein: CASSGGKNNQETQYF.

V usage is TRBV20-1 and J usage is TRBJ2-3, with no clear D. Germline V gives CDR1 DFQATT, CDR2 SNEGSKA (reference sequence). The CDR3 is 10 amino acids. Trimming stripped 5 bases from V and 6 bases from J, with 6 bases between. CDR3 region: CSAQLDTQYF. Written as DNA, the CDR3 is TGCAGTGCTCAGTTGGATACGCAGTATTTT.

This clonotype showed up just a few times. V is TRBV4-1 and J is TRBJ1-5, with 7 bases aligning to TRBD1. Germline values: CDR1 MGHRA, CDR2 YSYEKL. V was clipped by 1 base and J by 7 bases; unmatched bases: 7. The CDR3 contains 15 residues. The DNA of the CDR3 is TGCGCCAGCAGCCAAGTGACAGGGACCTACCAGCCCCAGCATTTT. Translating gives CASSQVTGTYQPQHF.

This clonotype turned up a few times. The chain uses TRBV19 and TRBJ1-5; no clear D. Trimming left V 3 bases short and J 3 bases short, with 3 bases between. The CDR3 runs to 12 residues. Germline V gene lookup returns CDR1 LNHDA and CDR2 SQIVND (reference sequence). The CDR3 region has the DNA TGTGCCAGTAGTATTAACAATCAGCCCCAGCATTTT. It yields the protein CASSINNQPQHF.

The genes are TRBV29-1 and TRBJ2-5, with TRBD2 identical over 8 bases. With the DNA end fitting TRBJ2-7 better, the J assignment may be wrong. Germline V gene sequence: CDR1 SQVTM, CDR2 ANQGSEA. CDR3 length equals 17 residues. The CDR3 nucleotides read TGCAGCGCCCGGGGGGGGATCGGTCCGGGGACAAACTACGAGCAGTACTTC. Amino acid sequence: CSARGGIGPGTNYEQYF.

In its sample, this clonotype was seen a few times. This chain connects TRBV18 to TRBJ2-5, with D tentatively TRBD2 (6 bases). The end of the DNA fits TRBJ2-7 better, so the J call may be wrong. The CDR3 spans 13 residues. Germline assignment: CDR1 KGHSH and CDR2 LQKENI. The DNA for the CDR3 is TGTGCCAGCTCAAAAAACGGGGGATACGAGCAGTACTTC. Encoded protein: CASSKNGGYEQYF.

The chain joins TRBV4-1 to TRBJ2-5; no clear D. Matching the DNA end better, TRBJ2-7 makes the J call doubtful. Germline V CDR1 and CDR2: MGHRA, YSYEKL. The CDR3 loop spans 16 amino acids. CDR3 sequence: CASSQESAARVYEQYF. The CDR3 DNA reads TGCGCCAGCAGCCAAGAAAGTGCGGCAAGAGTCTACGAGCAGTACTTC.

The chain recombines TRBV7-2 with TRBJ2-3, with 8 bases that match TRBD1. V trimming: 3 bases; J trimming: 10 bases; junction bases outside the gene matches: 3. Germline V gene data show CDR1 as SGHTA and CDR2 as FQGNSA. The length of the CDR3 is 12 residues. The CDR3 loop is CASSLDRAPQYF. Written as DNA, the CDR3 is TGTGCCAGCAGCTTGGACAGGGCCCCGCAGTATTTT.

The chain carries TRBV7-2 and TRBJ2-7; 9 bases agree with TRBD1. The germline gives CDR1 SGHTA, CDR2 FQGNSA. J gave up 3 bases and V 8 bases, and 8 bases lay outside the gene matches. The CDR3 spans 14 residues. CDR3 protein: CASGSWTGVYEQYF. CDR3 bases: TGTGCCAGCGGGTCGTGGACAGGGGTCTACGAGCAGTACTTC. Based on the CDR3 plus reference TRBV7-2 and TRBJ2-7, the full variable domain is GAGVSQSPSNKVTEKGKDVELRCDPISGHTALYWYRQSLGQGLEFLIYFQGNSAPDKSGLPSDRFSAERTGGSVSTLTIQRTQQEDSAVYLCASGSWTGVYEQYFGPGTRLTVT.